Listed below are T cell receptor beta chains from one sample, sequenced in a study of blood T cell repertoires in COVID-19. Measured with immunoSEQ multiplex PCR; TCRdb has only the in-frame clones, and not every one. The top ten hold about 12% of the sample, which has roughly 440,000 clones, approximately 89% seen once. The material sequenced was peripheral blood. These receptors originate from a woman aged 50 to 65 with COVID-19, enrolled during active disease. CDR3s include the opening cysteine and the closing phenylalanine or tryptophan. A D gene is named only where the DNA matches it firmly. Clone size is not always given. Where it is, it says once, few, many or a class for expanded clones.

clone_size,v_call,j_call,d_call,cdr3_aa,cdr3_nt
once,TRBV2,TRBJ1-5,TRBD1,CASSRGGQGYQPQHF,TGTGCCAGCAGTCGGGGGGGACAGGGGTATCAGCCCCAGCATTTT
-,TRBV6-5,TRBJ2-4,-,CASRPTRMAKNIQYF,TGTGCCAGCAGACCGACTAGGATGGCCAAAAACATTCAGTACTTC
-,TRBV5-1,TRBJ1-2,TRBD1,CASTLTQGAYGYTF,TGCGCCAGCACACTCACACAGGGGGCATATGGCTACACCTTC
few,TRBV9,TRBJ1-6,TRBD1,CASSVAPYGTDNSPLHF,TGTGCCAGCAGCGTAGCTCCTTACGGGACAGATAATTCACCCCTCCACTTT
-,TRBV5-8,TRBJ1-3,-,CASIRGSSGNTIYF,TGTGCCAGCATCCGAGGGAGCTCTGGAAACACCATATATTTT
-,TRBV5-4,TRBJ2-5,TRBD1,CASSWDRGRQETQYF,TGTGCCAGCAGCTGGGACAGGGGGCGACAAGAGACCCAGTACTTC
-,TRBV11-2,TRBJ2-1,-,CASASPGQEQFF,TGTGCCAGCGCCTCCCCTGGACAGGAGCAGTTCTTC
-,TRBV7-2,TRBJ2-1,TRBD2,CASSKAGGYNEQFF,TGTGCCAGCAGCAAAGCGGGGGGATACAATGAGCAGTTCTTC
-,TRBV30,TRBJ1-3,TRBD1,CAWTQGASGNTIYF,TGTGCCTGGACCCAGGGGGCCTCTGGAAACACCATATATTTT
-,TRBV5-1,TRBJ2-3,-,CASSLGRGITDTQYF,TGCGCCAGCAGCTTGGGACGGGGAATCACAGATACGCAGTATTTT
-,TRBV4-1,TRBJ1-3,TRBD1,CASSRGDRETDTIYF,TGCGCCAGCAGCCGAGGGGACAGGGAAACGGACACCATATATTTT
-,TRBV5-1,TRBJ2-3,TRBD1,CASSLGTGTDTQYF,TGCGCCAGCAGCTTGGGGACAGGGACAGATACGCAGTATTTT
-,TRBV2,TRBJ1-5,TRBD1,CASTKEQGATQPQHF,TGTGCCAGCACTAAAGAACAGGGGGCTACTCAGCCCCAGCATTTT
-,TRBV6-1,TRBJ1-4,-,CASSDVGLSEKLFF,TGTGCCAGCAGTGACGTCGGACTGTCTGAAAAACTGTTTTTT
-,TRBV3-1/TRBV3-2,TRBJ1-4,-,CASSQASREYEKLFF,TGTGCCAGCAGCCAAGCTTCTAGGGAGTATGAAAAACTGTTTTTT
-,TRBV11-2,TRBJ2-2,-,CASSLRAGELFF,TGTGCCAGCAGCTTAAGAGCGGGGGAGCTGTTTTTT
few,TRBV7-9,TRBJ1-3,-,CASSFGGNTIYF,TGTGCCAGCAGCTTCGGGGGAAACACCATATATTTT
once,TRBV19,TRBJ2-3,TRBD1,CASSMRTGGYTDTQYF,TGTGCCAGTAGTATGAGGACAGGGGGATACACAGATACGCAGTATTTT
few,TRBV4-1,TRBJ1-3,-,CASSHQGHLSGNTIYF,TGCGCCAGCAGCCACCAGGGACATCTCTCTGGAAACACCATATATTTT
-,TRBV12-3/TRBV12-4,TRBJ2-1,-,CASSLPPGNEQFF,TGTGCCAGCAGTTTACCCCCGGGCAATGAGCAGTTCTTC
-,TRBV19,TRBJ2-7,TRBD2,CASSIGGNEQYF,TGTGCCAGTAGTATCGGGGGGAACGAGCAGTACTTC
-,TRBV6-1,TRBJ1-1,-,CASSEGGLRRTEAFF,TGTGCCAGCAGTGAAGGGGGGCTCCGTCGTACTGAAGCTTTCTTT
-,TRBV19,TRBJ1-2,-,CASSQTNYGYTF,TGTGCCAGTAGTCAGACTAACTATGGCTACACCTTC
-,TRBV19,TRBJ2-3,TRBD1,CASRDRETDTQYF,TGTGCCAGTCGAGACAGGGAAACAGATACGCAGTATTTT
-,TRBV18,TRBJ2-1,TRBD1,CASSPIGQGYNEQFF,TGTGCCAGCTCACCAATTGGACAGGGTTACAATGAGCAGTTCTTC
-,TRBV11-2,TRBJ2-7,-,CASTGQGWGTYEQYF,TGTGCCAGCACCGGCCAGGGGTGGGGAACCTACGAGCAGTACTTC
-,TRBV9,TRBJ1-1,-,CASSVVGLANTEAFF,TGTGCCAGCAGCGTAGTAGGACTGGCGAACACTGAAGCTTTCTTT
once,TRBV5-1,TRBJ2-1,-,CASSTGLYNEQFF,TGCGCCAGCAGCACTGGACTCTACAATGAGCAGTTCTTC
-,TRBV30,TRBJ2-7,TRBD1,CAWSALDRVRHEQYF,TGTGCCTGGAGTGCCCTTGACAGGGTTCGCCACGAGCAGTACTTC
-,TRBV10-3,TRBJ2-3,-,CAISEGSGGTDTQYF,TGTGCCATCAGTGAGGGGTCAGGGGGCACAGATACGCAGTATTTT
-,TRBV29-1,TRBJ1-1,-,CSVAYESEAFF,TGCAGCGTTGCTTATGAGAGTGAAGCTTTCTTT
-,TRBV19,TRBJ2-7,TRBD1,CASSIETSTGANEQYF,TGTGCCAGTAGTATAGAGACCTCGACAGGGGCCAACGAGCAGTACTTC
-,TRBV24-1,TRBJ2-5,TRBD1,CATSDPPGTGDGETQYF,TGTGCCACCAGTGATCCACCCGGGACAGGGGATGGGGAGACCCAGTACTTC
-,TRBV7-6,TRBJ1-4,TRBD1,CASSLELGQGATKLFF,TGTGCCAGCAGCTTAGAACTGGGACAGGGGGCAACAAAACTGTTTTTT
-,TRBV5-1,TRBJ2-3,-,CASSLNEPDTQYF,TGCGCCAGCAGCTTGAACGAGCCGGATACGCAGTATTTT
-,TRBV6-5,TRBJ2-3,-,CASSYEVTDTQYF,TGTGCCAGCAGTTACGAGGTTACAGATACGCAGTATTTT
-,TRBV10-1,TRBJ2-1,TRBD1,CASSEGTGGYNEQFF,TGCGCCAGCAGTGAGGGGACAGGAGGTTACAATGAGCAGTTCTTC
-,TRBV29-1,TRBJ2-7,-,CSVGTSYEQYF,TGCAGCGTTGGTACTTCCTACGAGCAGTACTTC
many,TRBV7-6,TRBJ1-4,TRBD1,CASSSRQGTNEKLFF,TGTGCCAGCAGCTCCCGACAGGGGACTAATGAAAAACTGTTTTTT
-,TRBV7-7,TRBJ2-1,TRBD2,CASSPGTRRGNEQFF,TGTGCCAGCAGTCCCGGGACTAGGAGGGGGAATGAGCAGTTCTTC
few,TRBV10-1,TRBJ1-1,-,CASSGGDEAFF,TGCGCCAGCAGTGGCGGGGATGAAGCTTTCTTT
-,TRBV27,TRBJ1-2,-,CASGYSVGYGYTF,TGTGCCAGCGGCTACAGTGTTGGATATGGCTACACCTTC
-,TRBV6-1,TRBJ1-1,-,CASSEGAFTEAFF,TGTGCCAGCAGTGAAGGGGCCTTCACTGAAGCTTTCTTT
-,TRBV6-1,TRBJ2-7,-,CASSEAPGSTYEQYF,TGTGCCAGCAGTGAAGCACCGGGGTCCACCTACGAGCAGTACTTC
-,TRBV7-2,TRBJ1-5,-,CASSLALWQGSQPQHF,TGTGCCAGCAGCTTAGCACTCTGGCAGGGGAGTCAGCCCCAGCATTTT
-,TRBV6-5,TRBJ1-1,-,CASSYKNMNTEAFF,TGTGCCAGCAGTTACAAGAACATGAACACTGAAGCTTTCTTT
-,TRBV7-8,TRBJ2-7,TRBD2,CASSFPSGANEQYF,TGTGCCAGCAGCTTTCCTAGCGGGGCCAACGAGCAGTACTTC
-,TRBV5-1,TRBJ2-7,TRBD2,CASSLGGLAHEQYF,TGCGCCAGCAGCTTGGGGGGACTAGCCCACGAGCAGTACTTC
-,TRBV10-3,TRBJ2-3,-,CAISEGEAGVDTQYF,TGTGCCATCAGCGAAGGGGAGGCCGGGGTAGATACGCAGTATTTT
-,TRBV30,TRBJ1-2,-,CAWSVRGGGGYTF,TGTGCCTGGAGTGTAAGGGGCGGTGGCGGCTACACCTTC
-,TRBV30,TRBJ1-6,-,CAWTMGHTNSPLHF,TGTGCCTGGACGATGGGACACACTAATTCACCCCTCCACTTT
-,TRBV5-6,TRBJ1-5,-,CASSLGGTESFSNQPQHF,TGTGCCAGCAGCTTGGGTGGGACTGAGTCATTTAGCAATCAGCCCCAGCATTTT
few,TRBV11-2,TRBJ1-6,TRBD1,CASSFRGLVNSPLHF,TGTGCCAGCAGCTTCAGGGGGCTCGTGAATTCACCCCTCCACTTT
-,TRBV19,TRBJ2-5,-,CASKGDTGQAQYF,TGTGCCAGTAAAGGGGACACCGGCCAGGCCCAGTACTTC
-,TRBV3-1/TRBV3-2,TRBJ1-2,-,CASSQDSTGTHGYTF,TGTGCCAGCAGCCAAGATTCAACAGGGACCCATGGCTACACCTTC
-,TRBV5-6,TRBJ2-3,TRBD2,CASSLGGGSTDTQYF,TGTGCCAGCAGCTTGGGCGGGGGAAGCACAGATACGCAGTATTTT
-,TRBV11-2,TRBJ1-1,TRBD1,CASSSGTGYVTEAFF,TGTGCCAGCAGTTCCGGGACAGGGTATGTGACTGAAGCTTTCTTT
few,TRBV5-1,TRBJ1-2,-,CASSLIGESYGYTF,TGCGCCAGCAGCTTGATCGGAGAGTCATATGGCTACACCTTC